A selection of T cell receptor beta chains follows, all from one sample in a study of beta chain features in type 1 diabetes. Repertoires were generated with immunoSEQ multiplex PCR, while TCRdb's copy carries only in-frame clones and drops some. This sample has fewer than 500,000 clones, with around 14% found just once. Sequenced input: naive CD4+ T cells from blood. The receptors shown here come from a man aged 30 to 45 in good health. CDR3s include the opening cysteine and the closing phenylalanine or tryptophan. A D gene is named only where the DNA matches it firmly. Expanded clones are given a class, and other clones once, few, many or no size at all.

TRBV9	NA	TRBJ2-3	NA	CASSVAPQESTQYF	TGTGCCAGCAGCGTAGCCCCACAGGAGTCAACGCAGTATTTT
TRBV4-1	NA	TRBJ2-1	few	CASSQVTERVWNEQFF	TGCGCCAGCAGCCAAGTGACAGAAAGAGTGTGGAATGAGCAGTTCTTC
TRBV5-6	TRBD2	TRBJ2-1	few	CASNPTPGLAHNEQFF	TGTGCCAGCAACCCCACTCCGGGACTAGCGCACAATGAGCAGTTCTTC
TRBV9	NA	TRBJ2-3	few	CASSLGWDTQYF	TGTGCCAGCAGTCTAGGCTGGGATACGCAGTATTTT
TRBV15	NA	TRBJ2-3	few	CATSRGAGAIDTQYF	TGTGCCACCAGCAGAGGGGCAGGGGCGATAGATACGCAGTATTTT
TRBV2	NA	TRBJ1-5	few	CASSLQGLDQPQHF	TGTGCCAGCAGTCTACAGGGCTTGGATCAGCCCCAGCATTTT
TRBV18	TRBD1	TRBJ2-2	few	CASSGQAELFF	TGTGCCAGTTCGGGACAGGCGGAGCTGTTTTTT
TRBV9	NA	TRBJ2-1	NA	CASSPAGPSYNEQFF	TGTGCCAGCAGCCCAGCAGGGCCTTCTTACAATGAGCAGTTCTTC
TRBV6-5	TRBD1	TRBJ1-1	NA	CASSLGQGLEAFF	TGTGCCAGCAGTCTGGGACAGGGGCTTGAAGCTTTCTTT
TRBV30	NA	TRBJ2-2	NA	CAWSGTQSPGELFF	TGTGCCTGGTCTGGAACTCAATCTCCCGGGGAGCTGTTTTTT
TRBV6-1	NA	TRBJ2-1	NA	CASIPRVLGGEQFF	TGTGCCAGCATCCCCCGGGTCCTAGGGGGTGAGCAGTTCTTC
TRBV11-1	TRBD2	TRBJ2-3	NA	CASSVPIAGGPTDTQYF	TGTGCCAGCAGCGTCCCGATAGCGGGAGGGCCGACAGATACGCAGTATTTT
TRBV7-9	NA	TRBJ1-4	NA	CASSPTRGKGLFF	TGTGCCAGCAGCCCTACCAGGGGCAAGGGACTGTTTTTT
TRBV7-2	NA	TRBJ2-5	NA	CASSLPQGPQETQYF	TGTGCCAGCAGCTTACCACAGGGACCGCAAGAGACCCAGTACTTC
TRBV7-2	NA	TRBJ2-5	few	CASSLSRVRETQYF	TGTGCCAGCAGCTTATCGAGGGTGCGCGAGACCCAGTACTTC
TRBV4-1	TRBD1	TRBJ1-4	few	CASRQTGSGEKLFF	TGCGCCAGCAGACAGACAGGGAGCGGTGAAAAACTGTTTTTT
TRBV29-1	NA	TRBJ1-2	few	CTVGSGHGYTF	TGCACCGTGGGATCGGGTCATGGCTACACCTTC
TRBV7-2	NA	TRBJ1-5	NA	CASSHGPLAPHF	TGTGCCAGCAGCCACGGGCCTCTTGCCCCGCATTTT
TRBV2	NA	TRBJ2-7	few	CASSGGPGYF	TGTGCCAGCAGTGGCGGGCCCGGGTACTTC
TRBV9	TRBD1	TRBJ2-1	NA	CASSVVGQVLDEQFF	TGTGCCAGCAGCGTAGTAGGACAGGTGTTAGATGAGCAGTTCTTC
TRBV18	NA	TRBJ1-2	few	CASLTSQRSNYGYTF	TGTGCCAGCCTCACCTCTCAGCGGAGTAACTATGGCTACACCTTC
TRBV5-4	NA	TRBJ1-6	few	CASSLDGRGGSPLHF	TGTGCCAGCAGCTTGGATGGCAGGGGAGGTTCACCCCTCCACTTT
TRBV30	NA	TRBJ1-4	few	CAWSITEGYEKLFF	TGTGCCTGGAGTATCACCGAGGGGTACGAAAAACTGTTTTTT
TRBV14	TRBD2	TRBJ2-3	NA	CASSHAKRGITDTQYF	TGTGCCAGCAGCCATGCGAAGCGGGGCATCACAGATACGCAGTATTTT
TRBV30	TRBD1	TRBJ1-6	few	CAWSAGQGDSPLHF	TGTGCCTGGAGTGCGGGACAGGGAGACTCACCCCTCCACTTT
TRBV9	NA	TRBJ1-3	few	CASSPRADYSGNTIYF	TGTGCCAGCAGCCCACGGGCGGACTACTCTGGAAACACCATATATTTT
TRBV7-9	NA	TRBJ2-1	NA	CAVVGQSYNEQFF	TGTGCCGTAGTCGGGCAGTCCTACAATGAGCAGTTCTTC
TRBV5-1	NA	TRBJ2-6	few	CASSLPGANVLTF	TGCGCCAGCAGCTTACCTGGGGCCAACGTCCTGACTTTC
TRBV7-7	TRBD2	TRBJ2-3	NA	CASSLGRGRATDTQYF	TGTGCTAGCAGCTTAGGTCGCGGGAGGGCCACAGATACGCAGTATTTT
TRBV7-2	TRBD2	TRBJ2-3	few	CASSAGLAQTDTQYF	TGTGCCAGCAGCGCGGGACTAGCGCAAACAGATACGCAGTATTTT
TRBV5-1	NA	TRBJ1-2	NA	CASSSGMAGYYGYTF	TGCGCCAGCAGCTCTGGGATGGCAGGCTACTATGGCTACACCTTC
TRBV9	NA	TRBJ2-3	NA	CASSILQGNTDTQYF	TGTGCCAGCAGCATACTACAAGGAAACACAGATACGCAGTATTTT
TRBV6-5	NA	TRBJ1-5	few	CASSLAAGSNQPQHF	TGTGCCAGCAGTTTAGCAGCAGGGAGCAATCAGCCCCAGCATTTT
TRBV6-5	NA	TRBJ1-1	NA	CASSYSNGGTEAFF	TGTGCCAGCAGTTACTCGAACGGAGGCACTGAAGCTTTCTTT
TRBV7-6	NA	TRBJ2-2	NA	CASSPLGESTGELFF	TGTGCCAGCAGCCCCCTGGGGGAATCCACCGGGGAGCTGTTTTTT
TRBV7-2	NA	TRBJ2-4	few	CASSSEGLGIQYF	TGTGCCAGCAGCTCCGAGGGTCTAGGCATTCAGTACTTC
TRBV5-4	TRBD1	TRBJ2-3	few	CASSLGTNRGPNTQYF	TGTGCCAGCAGCCTTGGTACGAACAGGGGGCCAAATACGCAGTATTTT
TRBV14	TRBD2	TRBJ2-5	NA	CASSPILAGGETQYF	TGTGCCAGCAGCCCCATACTAGCGGGAGGAGAGACCCAGTACTTC
TRBV30	NA	TRBJ2-2	NA	CAYRFGELFF	TGTGCCTATCGTTTCGGGGAGCTGTTTTTT
TRBV10-3	TRBD1	TRBJ2-7	NA	CAISPGQGTYEQYF	TGTGCCATCAGTCCGGGACAGGGAACCTACGAGCAGTACTTC
TRBV12-5	TRBD1	TRBJ1-2	few	CASGLGQGADGYTF	TGTGCTAGTGGTTTGGGACAGGGGGCAGATGGCTACACCTTC
TRBV10-3	NA	TRBJ1-4	NA	CATLQGEKLFF	TGTGCCACCCTGCAGGGTGAAAAACTGTTTTTT
TRBV18	NA	TRBJ2-1	few	CASSPQGNEQFF	TGTGCCAGCTCACCCCAGGGCAATGAGCAGTTCTTC
TRBV10-3	NA	TRBJ1-1	NA	CAISDMQMNTEAFF	TGTGCCATCAGTGATATGCAAATGAACACTGAAGCTTTCTTT
TRBV10-3	NA	TRBJ2-6	NA	CAISSGSGANVLTF	TGTGCCATCAGTTCAGGGTCGGGGGCCAACGTCCTGACTTTC
TRBV7-6	NA	TRBJ1-1	NA	CASSLGTEMNTEAFF	TGTGCCAGCAGCTTAGGGACAGAAATGAACACTGAAGCTTTCTTT
TRBV29-1	NA	TRBJ1-2	NA	CSVAGPGEDGYTF	TGCAGCGTTGCTGGCCCAGGGGAGGATGGCTACACCTTC
TRBV7-9	TRBD2	TRBJ2-1	few	CASSLLAGGPLNSYNEQFF	TGTGCCAGCAGCTTGCTAGCGGGAGGGCCCCTTAACTCCTACAATGAGCAGTTCTTC
TRBV7-2	NA	TRBJ2-3	NA	CASSSGSDTQYF	TGTGCCAGCAGTTCGGGCTCAGATACGCAGTATTTT
TRBV9	NA	TRBJ1-6	NA	CASSVAGGPNSPLHF	TGTGCCAGCAGCGTAGCTGGAGGGCCCAATTCACCCCTCCACTTT
TRBV19	NA	TRBJ1-4	NA	CASSIWRDANEKLFF	TGTGCCAGTAGTATTTGGAGGGACGCGAATGAAAAACTGTTTTTT